The TCR beta chain under discussion was sequenced for a study of blood T cell repertoires in COVID-19. Study-level information: Acute-phase and convalescent COVID-19 samples originated in the United States, Italy and Spain.

The authors' processing: It was from reference gene primer amplification that nucleated cell counts were estimated. TCRdb keeps only in-frame clones here, not all; method: immunoSEQ multiplex PCR. That table is the source of V, J and clone size, and D and trimming were worked out from the DNA. This sample carries about 260,000 clones, 84% of them seen once, and the ten largest clones take approximately 9%. Germline V CDR1 and CDR2: SGHTA, FQGNSA. V was trimmed by 4 bases and J by 2 bases, leaving 14 bases between them. This CDR3 spans 15 amino acids. The receptor's source is a human donor in a cohort sampled during active COVID-19. The chain is built from TRBV7-2 and TRBJ1-1; a possible D gene is TRBD1 (5 bases). Sequencing used peripheral blood. CDR3 DNA sequence: TGTGCCAGCAGCTCCCTCGGGGGGGTTAACACTGAAGCTTTCTTT. Translation: CASSSLGGVNTEAFF.